This TCR beta chain was retrieved from a study of cytomegalovirus exposure and HLA in healthy donors. Overall study context: The roughly 120 million unique TCR beta sequences, from 150 million to 200 million T cells, were found by an earlier analysis.

This PCR relied on a set of 60 Vbeta primers and 13 Jbeta primers. Method: immunoSEQ multiplex PCR; TCRdb's copy keeps in-frame clones and lacks some. The sample has 90,000 to 95,000 clones, roughly four fifths seen once. Worth noting for this clone: Its target is not known.

Study-level results: In a later analysis, a genetic analysis reported fewer productive-TCR N-insertions in an Asian-associated ancestry cluster than the cohort average.

Among the donors, all were healthy bone marrow donors. The germline V gene has CDR1 SGHVS and CDR2 FQNEAQ. The CDR3 consists of 16 residues. V shed 5 bases, J shed 3 bases, and the junction held 10 bases outside the gene matches. The specimen sequenced was PBMCs. This TCR was sampled from a man aged 25-45 years in good health and CMV-seronegative. V is TRBV7-8 and J is TRBJ1-5, with 7 bases aligning to TRBD1. The CDR3, as DNA: TGTGCCAGCAGCAAACACGGTGGACAGGCCAATCAGCCCCAGCATTTT. This encodes CASSKHGGQANQPQHF.